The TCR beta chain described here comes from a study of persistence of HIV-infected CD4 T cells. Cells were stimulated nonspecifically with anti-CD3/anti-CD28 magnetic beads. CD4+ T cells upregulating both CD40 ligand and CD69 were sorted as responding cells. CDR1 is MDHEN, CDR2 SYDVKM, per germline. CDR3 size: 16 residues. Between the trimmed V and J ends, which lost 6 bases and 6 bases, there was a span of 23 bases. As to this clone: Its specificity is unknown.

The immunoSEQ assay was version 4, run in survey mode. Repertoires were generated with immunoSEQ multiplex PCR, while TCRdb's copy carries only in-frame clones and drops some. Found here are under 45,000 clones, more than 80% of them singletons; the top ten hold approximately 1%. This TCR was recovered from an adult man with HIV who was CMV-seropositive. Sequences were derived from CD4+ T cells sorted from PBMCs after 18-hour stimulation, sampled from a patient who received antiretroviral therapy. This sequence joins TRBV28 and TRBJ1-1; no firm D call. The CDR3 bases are TGTGCCAGCAGCAGTCCCGACGCGGCGGCCAGGCCTGAAGCTTTCTTT. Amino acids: CASSSPDAAARPEAFF.